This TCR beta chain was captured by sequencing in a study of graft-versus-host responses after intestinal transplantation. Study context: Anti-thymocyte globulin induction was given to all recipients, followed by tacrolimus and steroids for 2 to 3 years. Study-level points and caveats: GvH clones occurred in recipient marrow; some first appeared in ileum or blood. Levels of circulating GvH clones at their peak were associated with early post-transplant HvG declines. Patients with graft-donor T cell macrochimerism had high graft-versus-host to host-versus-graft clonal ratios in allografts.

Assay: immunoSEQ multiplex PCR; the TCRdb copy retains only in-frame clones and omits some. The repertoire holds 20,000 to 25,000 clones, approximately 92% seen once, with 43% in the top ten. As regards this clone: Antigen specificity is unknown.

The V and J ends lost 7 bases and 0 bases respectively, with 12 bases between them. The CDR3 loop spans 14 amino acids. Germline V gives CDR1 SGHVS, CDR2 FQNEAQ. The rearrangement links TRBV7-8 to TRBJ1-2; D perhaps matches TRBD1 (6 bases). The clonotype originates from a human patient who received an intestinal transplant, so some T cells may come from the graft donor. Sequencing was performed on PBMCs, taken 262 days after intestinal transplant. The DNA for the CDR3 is TGTGCCAGCAACCCCGGGACACCTAACTATGGCTACACCTTC. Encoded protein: CASNPGTPNYGYTF.